This T cell receptor beta chain emerged from a study of metastatic and nonmetastatic thyroid tumors. Study findings and constraints: Patients with malignant thyroid tumors reportedly had significantly higher TCR beta diversity than those with benign nodules, in blood and tumor.

TCRdb recomputed clones from the PCR reads via MiXCR. The data hold about 25,000 clones, with roughly 20% observed a single time. Remarks on this clone: Its antigen is as yet unknown.

No treatment of any kind had been given to any patient before thyroid surgery. The trim removed 2 bases at V and 5 bases at J, leaving 3 bases unmatched. The CDR3 extends over 15 amino acids. The germline V gene has CDR1 LNHNV and CDR2 YYDKDF (reference sequence). Material: adjacent normal tissue. The gene calls are TRBV15 and TRBJ2-1, with 10 bases aligning to TRBD1. This TCR was sampled from a female donor with papillary thyroid cancer or a benign thyroid nodule (not recorded which). Some clones in this sample may be carry-over from other donors' samples. Here the CDR3 reads CATSRRTGGNNEQFF. In nucleotides, the CDR3 is TGTGCCACCAGCAGACGGACAGGGGGGAACAATGAGCAGTTCTTC.